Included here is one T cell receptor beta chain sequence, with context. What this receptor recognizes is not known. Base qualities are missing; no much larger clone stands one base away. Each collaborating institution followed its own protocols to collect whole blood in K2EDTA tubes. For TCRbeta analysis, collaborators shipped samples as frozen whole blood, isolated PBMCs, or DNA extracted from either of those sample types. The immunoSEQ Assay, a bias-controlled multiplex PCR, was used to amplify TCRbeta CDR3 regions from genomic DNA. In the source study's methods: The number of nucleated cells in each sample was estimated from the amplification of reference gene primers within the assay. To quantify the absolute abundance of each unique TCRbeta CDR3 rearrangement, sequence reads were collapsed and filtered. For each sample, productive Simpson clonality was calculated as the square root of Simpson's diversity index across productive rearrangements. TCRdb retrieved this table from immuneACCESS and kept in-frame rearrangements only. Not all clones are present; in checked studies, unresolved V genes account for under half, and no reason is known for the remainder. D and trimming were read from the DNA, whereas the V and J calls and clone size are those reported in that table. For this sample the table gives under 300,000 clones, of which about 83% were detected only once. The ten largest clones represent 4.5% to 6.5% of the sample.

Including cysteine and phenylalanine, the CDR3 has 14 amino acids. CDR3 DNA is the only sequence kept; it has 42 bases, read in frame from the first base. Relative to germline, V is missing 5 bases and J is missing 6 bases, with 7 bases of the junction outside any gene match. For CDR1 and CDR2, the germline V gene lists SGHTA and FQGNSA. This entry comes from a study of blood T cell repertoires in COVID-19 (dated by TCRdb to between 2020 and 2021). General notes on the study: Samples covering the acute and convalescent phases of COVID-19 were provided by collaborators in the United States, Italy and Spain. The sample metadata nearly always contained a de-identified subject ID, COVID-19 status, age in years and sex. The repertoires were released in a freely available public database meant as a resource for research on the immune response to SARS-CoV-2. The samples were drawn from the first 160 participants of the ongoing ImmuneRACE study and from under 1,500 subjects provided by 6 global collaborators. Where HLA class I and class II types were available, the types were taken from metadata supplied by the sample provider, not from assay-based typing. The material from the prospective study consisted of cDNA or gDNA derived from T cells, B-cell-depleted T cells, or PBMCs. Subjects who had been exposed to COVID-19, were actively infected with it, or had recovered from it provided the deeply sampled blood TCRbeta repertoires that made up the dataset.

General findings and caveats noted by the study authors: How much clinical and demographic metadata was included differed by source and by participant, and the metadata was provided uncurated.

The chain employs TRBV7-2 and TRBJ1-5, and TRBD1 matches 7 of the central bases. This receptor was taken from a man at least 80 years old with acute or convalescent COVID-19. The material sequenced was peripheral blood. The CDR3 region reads CASSPGQVAQPQHF. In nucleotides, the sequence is TGTGCCAGCAGCCCCGGACAGGTCGCTCAGCCCCAGCATTTT.